This T cell receptor (beta chain) was captured by sequencing in a study of PD-L1 blockade in urothelial cancer. Study in general: At 3 weeks (second dose) and 6 weeks after starting treatment, blood was analyzed.

The data were produced by immunoSEQ multiplex PCR, yet TCRdb's version contains in-frame clones alone and is incomplete. The data contain 60,000 or so clones, around 86% of them seen just once; the ten biggest clones take up 3.2%. Study-level findings and limits: Patients with durable benefit had greater blood expansion of tumor-associated TCR clones 3 weeks into treatment.

V was trimmed by 3 bases and J by 4 bases, leaving 10 bases between them. Germline V gene lookup returns CDR1 SGDLS and CDR2 YYNGEE. The CDR3 length is 13 residues. This clone was recorded only once. Antigen: not known. Stated time point: pretreatment peripheral blood. Samples were collected from each patient before treatment and during treatment. Each patient gave between 1 and 8 of them in total. Sequencing was performed on PBMCs, taken around atezolizumab (anti-PD-L1) treatment. V and J are TRBV9 and TRBJ1-2, with D tentatively TRBD1 (6 bases). The receptor's source is a man in his 70s with urothelial cancer. The CDR3 spells CASSEQGAYGYTF. The CDR3, as DNA: TGTGCCAGCAGCGAACAGGGTGCCTATGGCTACACCTTC. The entire variable domain, with the rest obtained from reference TRBV9 and TRBJ1-2, is as follows: DSGVTQTPKHLITATGQRVTLRCSPRSGDLSVYWYQQSLDQGLQFLIQYYNGEERAKGNILERFSAQQFPDLHSELNLSSLELGDSALYFCASSEQGAYGYTFGSGTRLTVV.